The TCR beta chain under discussion was sequenced for a study of Ad26.COV2.S vaccination and SARS-CoV-2 variants. Study-level background: Recipients of Ad26.COV2.S got it intramuscularly, once or twice 56 days apart.

Method: immunoSEQ multiplex PCR; TCRdb's copy keeps in-frame clones and lacks some. The sample holds 430,000 or so clones, 89% seen once. The treatment denotes: approximately 18 received Ad26.COV2.S at low or high dose, single or two shots; several received placebo; per-sample allocation not given. At day 63 after the first vaccine or placebo injection, samples were drawn. Immunization relied on an Ad26 vector, which expressed Wuhan-strain SARS-CoV-2 spike. Germline-derived CDR1 and CDR2 are SGHTA and FQGNSA. The V end was cut by 1 base, the J end by 4 bases, with 7 bases between. The CDR3 loop spans 13 amino acids.

This sequence joins TRBV7-2 and TRBJ1-2, with D possibly TRBD1 on 5 matching bases. This specimen was peripheral blood, taken in a trial of Ad26.COV2.S vaccine versus placebo. The sequence derives from a person aged 18-65 years who received the Ad26.COV2.S COVID-19 vaccine or a placebo. CDR3 nucleotide sequence: TGTGCCAGCAGCTTAGGGGGCTTCTATGGCTACACCTTC. Protein product: CASSLGGFYGYTF.